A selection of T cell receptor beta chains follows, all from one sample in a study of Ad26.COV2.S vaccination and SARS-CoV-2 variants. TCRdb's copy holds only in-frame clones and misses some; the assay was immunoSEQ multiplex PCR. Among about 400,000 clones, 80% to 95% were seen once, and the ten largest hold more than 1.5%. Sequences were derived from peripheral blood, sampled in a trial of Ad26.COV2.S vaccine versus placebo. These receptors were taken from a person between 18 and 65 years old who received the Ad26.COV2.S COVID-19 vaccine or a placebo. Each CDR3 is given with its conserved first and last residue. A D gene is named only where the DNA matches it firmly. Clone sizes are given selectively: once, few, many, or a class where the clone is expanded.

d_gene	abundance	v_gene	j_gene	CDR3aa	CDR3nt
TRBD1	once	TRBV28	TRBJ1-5	CASSGTGGYHQPQHF	TGTGCCAGCAGTGGGACAGGGGGCTATCATCAGCCCCAGCATTTT
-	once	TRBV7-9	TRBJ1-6	CASSSGTVVNSPLHF	TGTGCCAGCAGTTCAGGCACAGTAGTCAATTCACCCCTCCACTTT
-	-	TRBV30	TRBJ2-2	CAWSVTGKGGELFF	TGTGCCTGGAGTGTAACAGGGAAGGGCGGGGAGCTGTTTTTT
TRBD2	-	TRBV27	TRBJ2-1	CASSLTSGGPTNEQFF	TGTGCCAGCAGTTTAACTAGCGGGGGGCCGACCAATGAGCAGTTCTTC
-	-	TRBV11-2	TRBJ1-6	CASSPRPGANSPLHF	TGTGCCAGCAGCCCCCGGCCAGGGGCAAATTCACCCCTCCACTTT
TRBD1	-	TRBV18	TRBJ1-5	CASSLGQGYNQPQHF	TGTGCCAGCTCACTGGGACAGGGCTACAATCAGCCCCAGCATTTT
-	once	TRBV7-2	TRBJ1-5	CASSLDSGTRNQPQHF	TGTGCCAGCAGCTTGGATTCGGGTACGCGCAATCAGCCCCAGCATTTT
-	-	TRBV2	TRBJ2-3	CARNSQPPGTDTQYF	TGTGCCAGAAATTCGCAGCCCCCTGGCACAGATACGCAGTATTTT
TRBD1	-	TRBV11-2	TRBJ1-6	CASSSGQVNNSPLHF	TGTGCCAGCAGCTCGGGACAGGTTAATAATTCACCCCTCCACTTT
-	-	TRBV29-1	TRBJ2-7	CSVELGNEQYF	TGCAGCGTTGAACTGGGCAACGAGCAGTACTTC
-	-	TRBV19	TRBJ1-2	CASRWGADYGYTF	TGTGCCAGTAGGTGGGGCGCGGACTATGGCTACACCTTC
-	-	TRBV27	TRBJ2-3	CASSLNWRGSDTQYF	TGTGCCAGCAGTTTAAATTGGCGAGGGTCAGATACGCAGTATTTT
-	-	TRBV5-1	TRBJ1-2	CASSLAGGANYGYTF	TGCGCCAGCAGCTTGGCCGGAGGAGCTAACTATGGCTACACCTTC
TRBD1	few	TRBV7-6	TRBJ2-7	CASSPGTGLREQYF	TGTGCCAGCAGCCCAGGGACAGGCCTTAGGGAGCAGTACTTC
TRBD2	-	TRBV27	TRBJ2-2	CASSPWTSGLTGELFF	TGTGCCAGCAGTCCATGGACTAGCGGCCTCACCGGGGAGCTGTTTTTT